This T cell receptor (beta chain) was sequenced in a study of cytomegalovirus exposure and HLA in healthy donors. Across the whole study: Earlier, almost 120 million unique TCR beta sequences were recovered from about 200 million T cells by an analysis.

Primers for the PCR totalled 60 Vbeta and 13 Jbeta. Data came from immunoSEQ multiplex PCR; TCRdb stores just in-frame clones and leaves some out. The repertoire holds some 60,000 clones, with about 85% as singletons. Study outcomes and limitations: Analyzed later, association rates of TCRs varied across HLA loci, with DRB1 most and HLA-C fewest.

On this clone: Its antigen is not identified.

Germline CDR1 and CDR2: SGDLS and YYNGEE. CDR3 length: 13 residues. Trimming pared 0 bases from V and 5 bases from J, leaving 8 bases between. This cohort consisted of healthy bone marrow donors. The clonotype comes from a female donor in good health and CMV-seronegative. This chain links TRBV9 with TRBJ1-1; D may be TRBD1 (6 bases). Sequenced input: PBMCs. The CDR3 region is CASSVGGRTEAFF. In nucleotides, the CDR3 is TGTGCCAGCAGCGTAGGGGGGCGGACTGAAGCTTTCTTT.